Detailed here is one T cell receptor (beta chain). Antigen: not known. Data came from immunoSEQ multiplex PCR; TCRdb stores just in-frame clones and leaves some out. Of fewer than 120,000 clones in the sample, roughly 90% are singletons; the top ten hold 7.5% to 9%. The source of the sample is a study of T cell responses to AZD1222 COVID-19 vaccine. Across the whole study: Doses given second, at about 4 or about 12 weeks, were pooled. Whole-study results and caveats: Among the donors, most were white British and more were female, and clonal diversity was possibly underestimated. Per reports, nearly half of all spike-specific TCRs target regions that are unmutated in variants.

The TCR comes from an adult in good health. Sequencing was performed on peripheral blood, taken on day 0 of AZD1222 vaccination.

The CDR3 sequence is CASTPGQSNYGYTF. The CDR3 DNA sequence: TGTGCCAGCACCCCGGGACAGTCTAACTATGGCTACACCTTC. The V gene is TRBV2, the J gene TRBJ1-2, with TRBD1 matching over 7 bases. Germline-derived CDR1 and CDR2 are SNHLY and FYNNEI. The V gene end was trimmed by 7 bases and the J gene end by 0 bases; junction bases not matched to a gene: 5. The CDR3 runs to 14 residues.